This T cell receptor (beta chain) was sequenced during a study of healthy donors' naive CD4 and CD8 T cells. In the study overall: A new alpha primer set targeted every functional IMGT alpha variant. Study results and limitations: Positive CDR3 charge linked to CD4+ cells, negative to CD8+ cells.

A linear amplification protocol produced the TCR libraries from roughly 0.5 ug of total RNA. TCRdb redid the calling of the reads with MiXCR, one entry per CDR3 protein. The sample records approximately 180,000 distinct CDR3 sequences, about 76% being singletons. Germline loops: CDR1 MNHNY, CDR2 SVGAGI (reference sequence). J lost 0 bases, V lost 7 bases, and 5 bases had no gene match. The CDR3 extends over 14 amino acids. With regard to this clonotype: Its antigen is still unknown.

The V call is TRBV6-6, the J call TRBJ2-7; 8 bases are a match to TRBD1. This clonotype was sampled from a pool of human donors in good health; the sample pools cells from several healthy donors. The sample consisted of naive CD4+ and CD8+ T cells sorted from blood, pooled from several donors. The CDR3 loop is CASNPDRASYEQYF. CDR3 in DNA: TGTGCCAGCAACCCGGACAGGGCCTCCTACGAGCAGTACTTC.